Shown below are 22 T cell receptor beta chains from a single sample sequenced in a study of T cell repertoires in cytomegalovirus infection. TCRdb called the reads again in MiXCR, with one record for every CDR3 protein. The table lists approximately 490,000 distinct CDR3 sequences, about 11% of them singletons. What was sequenced was PBMCs. These receptors originate from a human donor in good health (CMV status not recorded). Some clones in this sample may be carry-over from other donors' samples.

A remark on this clonotype: The final CDR3 position lacks the conserved phenylalanine or tryptophan, pointing to a likely read error. The DNA is omitted, as the CDR3 cannot be located on it reliably, and the CDR3 follows TCRdb's listing. This CDR3 is CATSREVI. This rearrangement joins TRBV15 to TRBJ1-4. CDR1 and CDR2 from the germline V gene are LNHNV and YYDKDF (reference sequence). Inclusive of both ends, the CDR3 amounts to 8 amino acids.

V is TRBV29-1 and J is TRBJ1-1; 9 bases fit TRBD1. CDR3 length: 14 amino acids. J gave up 3 bases and V 7 bases, and 9 bases lay outside the gene matches. The germline V gene encodes CDR1 SQVTM and CDR2 ANQGSEA. The chain's CDR3 is CSAETTGGYTEAFF. The DNA for the CDR3 is TGCAGCGCCGAGACGACAGGGGGATACACTGAAGCTTTCTTT. Full variable domain (remainder filled in from reference TRBV29-1 and TRBJ1-1): SAVISQKPSRDICQRGTSLTIQCQVDSQVTMMFWYRQQPGQSLTLIATANQGSEATYESGFVIDKFPISRPNLTFSTLTVSNMSPEDSSIYLCSAETTGGYTEAFFGQGTRLTVV.

In this sample, this clonotype turned up many times. The V and J genes are TRBV19 and TRBJ2-1; 8 bases align to TRBD2. CDR3 length: 19 amino acids. V shed 0 bases and J 7 bases; nucleotides not matched to a gene: 17. The germline gives CDR1 LNHDA, CDR2 SQIVND (reference sequence). This CDR3 is CASSIDIWVAGTRVNEQFF. CDR3 in DNA: TGTGCCAGTAGTATAGATATATGGGTAGCGGGGACTCGAGTGAATGAGCAGTTCTTC.

This clonotype has at least ten counts. The chain employs TRBV7-2 and TRBJ2-5; weak D call: TRBD1 (6 bases). Germline V gene lookup returns CDR1 SGHTA and CDR2 FQGNSA. V shed 1 base and J shed 5 bases, with 14 bases lying between them. The CDR3 spans 15 residues. The CDR3 bases are TGTGCCAGCAGCTTAGACAGGGTTGTGAGGGAGACCCAGTACTTC. This codes for CASSLDRVVRETQYF.

About this clonotype: At one of its ends the junction is not consistent with the germline gene, which may arise from a read error. The chain has TRBV15 and TRBJ1-6; a possible D gene is TRBD1 (6 bases). The CDR3 has 17 residues. Germline CDR1 LNHNV, CDR2 YYDKDF (reference sequence). CDR3 region: CATSSLDSHSYNPPLHF. As DNA, the CDR3 is TGTGCCACCAGCTCCCTGGACAGCCACTCCTATAATCCACCCCTCCACTTT.

This clonotype was counted only a few times. This chain links TRBV20-1 with TRBJ2-5, with TRBD1 matching 7 bases. The ends lost 6 bases at V and 1 base at J; junction bases unmatched: 8. From germline, CDR1 is DFQATT and CDR2 SNEGSKA (reference sequence). The CDR3 consists of 14 residues. CDR3 DNA: TGCAGTGCCATACAGGGGACAAGCCAAGAGACCCAGTACTTC. Protein: CSAIQGTSQETQYF.

The table lists this clonotype with many counts. The J gene is TRBJ2-1, the V gene TRBV7-2; D unclear. V was cut by 1 base and J by 7 bases, with 8 bases left in between. CDR1 SGHTA and CDR2 FQGNSA come from the germline V gene. There are 13 residues in the CDR3. The chain's CDR3 is CASSLVTGNEQFF. CDR3 coding DNA: TGTGCCAGCAGCTTAGTTACCGGGAATGAGCAGTTCTTC.

The V gene is TRBV20-1, the J gene TRBJ1-5; weak D call: TRBD1 (6 bases). The CDR3 has 12 residues. From germline, CDR1 is DFQATT and CDR2 SNEGSKA (reference sequence). V lost 5 bases and J 6 bases, leaving 11 bases between the germline ends. The CDR3 sequence: CSAFTGSQPQHF. CDR3 bases: TGCAGTGCTTTTACAGGGAGTCAGCCCCAGCATTTT.

This clonotype was recorded many times. The V call is TRBV7-6, the J call TRBJ2-1; no clear D. This CDR3 has 12 amino acids. V was shortened by 5 bases and J by 8 bases, with 10 bases between the two germline ends. Germline loops: CDR1 SGHVS, CDR2 FNYEAQ. This CDR3 is CASSPIDYEQFF. In nucleotides, the CDR3 is TGTGCCAGCAGCCCGATTGACTATGAGCAGTTCTTC. The entire variable domain, with the rest obtained from reference TRBV7-6 and TRBJ2-1, is as follows: GAGVSQSPRYKVTKRGQDVALRCDPISGHVSLYWYRQALGQGPEFLTYFNYEAQQDKSGLPNDRFSAERPEGSISTLTIQRTEQRDSAMYRCASSPIDYEQFFGPGTRLTVL.

The chain joins TRBV12-3 or TRBV12-4 to TRBJ1-1, with 8 bases matching TRBD1. Trimming at V came to 4 bases and at J to 10 bases, leaving 5 bases not matched to a gene. The CDR3 runs to 12 residues. The CDR3 sequence is CASSWGQVPAFF. The CDR3 bases are TGTGCCAGCAGTTGGGGACAGGTTCCAGCTTTCTTT.

The rearrangement uses TRBV5-5 and TRBJ2-7; D not certain. CDR3 length: 12 amino acids. Germline V gene lookup returns CDR1 SGHKS and CDR2 YYEKEE (reference sequence). The germline V and J ends were trimmed by 0 bases and 9 bases, with 10 bases remaining between them. The CDR3 here is CASSLDRPRQYF. DNA of the CDR3: TGTGCCAGCAGCTTGGACCGTCCGCGGCAGTACTTC.

The chain carries TRBV3-1 and TRBJ2-3; 10 bases are shared with TRBD2. V shed 3 bases, J shed 3 bases, and the junction held 12 bases outside the gene matches. The germline gives CDR1 LGHDT, CDR2 YNNKEL (reference sequence). The CDR3 has 18 amino acids. CDR3 sequence (DNA): TGTGCCAGCAGCCATCCCCCGCTAGCGGGAGTGGAGACAGATACGCAGTATTTT. Its protein is CASSHPPLAGVETDTQYF.

This clonotype was observed at least ten times. The chain has TRBV28 and TRBJ1-4, with TRBD1 as a possible D gene (5 bases). The germline CDR1 and CDR2 sequences are MDHEN and SYDVKM. CDR3 length equals 16 residues. V gave up 4 bases and J gave up 1 base, with 13 bases separating them. CDR3 in DNA: TGTGCCAGCAGTTCTAGGGGTGGGGAAACTAATGAAAAACTGTTTTTT. This translates into CASSSRGGETNEKLFF.

This clonotype was observed many times. The chain joins TRBV12-3 or TRBV12-4 to TRBJ1-1; the D is unclear. V was trimmed by 7 bases and J by 1 base, leaving 10 bases between them. The CDR3 loop spans 13 amino acids. The CDR3 DNA reads TGTGCCAGCATGAACAGAAAGAACACTGAAGCTTTCTTT. Its protein product is CASMNRKNTEAFF.

This clonotype showed up many times. As DNA, the CDR3 is TGTGCCAGCGGCAGGACTAGCGAAAACGAGCAGTACTTC. As protein: CASGRTSENEQYF. The chain recombines TRBV27 with TRBJ2-7; 9 bases are a match to TRBD2. Germline CDR1 MNHEY, CDR2 SMNVEV (reference sequence). J lost 5 bases, V lost 8 bases, and 7 bases had no gene match. The CDR3 is 13 amino acids.

The rearrangement uses TRBV19 and TRBJ1-2; 7 bases are shared with TRBD1. CDR1 is LNHDA and CDR2 is SQIVND in the germline V gene (reference sequence). The CDR3 is made up of 14 amino acids. V gave up 4 bases and J gave up 8 bases; unmatched junction bases: 10. The CDR3 DNA follows: TGTGCCAGTAGTACCCTGGCTCAGGGGGACGGCTACACCTTC. This encodes CASSTLAQGDGYTF.

The chain combines TRBV20-1 with TRBJ2-5; 8 nucleotides line up with TRBD2. The V gene end was trimmed by 2 bases and the J gene end by 4 bases; junction bases not matched to a gene: 3. CDR3 length: 13 residues. CDR1 is DFQATT, CDR2 SNEGSKA, per germline (reference sequence). The chain's CDR3 is CSARLSGGETQYF. The DNA of the CDR3 is TGCAGTGCTAGATTAAGCGGGGGAGAGACCCAGTACTTC.

This clonotype was counted at least ten times. This chain uses TRBV6-1 with TRBJ1-1, with D possibly being TRBD1 (5 bases). Per the germline V gene, CDR1 is MNHNS and CDR2 is SASEGT. The length of the CDR3 is 15 residues. V was pared by 7 bases and J by 3 bases, with 18 bases between. This CDR3 reads CASIADGAWDTEAFF. CDR3 DNA: TGTGCCAGCATAGCAGACGGGGCTTGGGACACTGAAGCTTTCTTT.

In this sample, this clonotype turned up many times. The J gene is TRBJ2-3, the V gene TRBV5-6, with D perhaps given as TRBD1 or TRBD2 (5 bases each). This CDR3 region has 15 residues. Germline V lookup: CDR1 SGHDT, CDR2 YYEEEE. Between the trimmed V and J ends, which lost 1 base and 7 bases, there was a span of 16 bases. CDR3 DNA: TGTGCCAGCAGCTTGCGGGGCCGATCCACGCATACGCAGTATTTT. Translation: CASSLRGRSTHTQYF.

At least ten counts were recorded for this clonotype. The chain couples TRBV15 to TRBJ1-6, with D perhaps TRBD1 (5 bases). Trimming took off 0 bases at V and 10 bases at J, with 16 bases between the two ends. The CDR3 is 16 residues long. Germline V CDR1 and CDR2: LNHNV, YYDKDF (reference sequence). CDR3 region: CATSRERRGRLSPLHF. In DNA form, the CDR3 reads TGTGCCACCAGCAGAGAACGGAGGGGTCGTCTCTCACCCCTCCACTTT.

V usage is TRBV6-2 or TRBV6-3 and J usage is TRBJ1-2; D uncertain. The germline V and J ends were trimmed by 2 bases and 3 bases, with 13 bases remaining between them. Germline values: CDR1 MNHEY, CDR2 SVGEGT. CDR3 length equals 15 residues. The CDR3 spells CASSYVKGVHYGYTF. The CDR3 DNA follows: TGTGCCAGCAGTTACGTCAAGGGAGTTCACTATGGCTACACCTTC.

This clonotype was seen ten or more times. The chain joins TRBV7-2 to TRBJ2-2; 10 nucleotides line up with TRBD1. V was pared by 5 bases and J by 5 bases, with 5 bases of the junction left unmatched. The CDR3 covers 15 residues. Germline V lookup: CDR1 SGHTA, CDR2 FQGNSA. The CDR3 DNA follows: TGTGCCAGCAGCCCTCGGGACAGGGGAACCGGGGAGCTGTTTTTT. This sequence encodes CASSPRDRGTGELFF.